The 31 T cell receptor beta chains presented below share a single source sample, sequenced in a study of cytomegalovirus exposure and HLA in healthy donors. The method was immunoSEQ multiplex PCR; TCRdb's version includes in-frame clones alone and lacks a portion of them. The sample has 90,000 to 130,000 clones, around 95% seen once. The specimen sequenced was PBMCs. Every receptor here comes from a woman aged 18-30 years in good health and CMV-seronegative.

The chain employs TRBV7-9 and TRBJ2-6; 7 nucleotides line up with TRBD1. CDR1 and CDR2 from the germline V gene are SEHNR and FQNEAQ (reference sequence). Trimming at V came to 5 bases and at J to 0 bases, leaving 4 bases not matched to a gene. CDR3 length: 16 residues. CDR3 residues: CASSQNRGSGANVLTF. The CDR3 coding sequence is TGTGCCAGCAGCCAAAACAGGGGCTCTGGGGCCAACGTCCTGACTTTC.

This chain links TRBV5-8 with TRBJ1-2; TRBD1 is a possible D gene (6 bases). Germline CDR1 SGHTS, CDR2 YDEGEE. Trimming shortened V by 4 bases and J by 1 base, and 11 bases separated the two germline ends. This CDR3 is built from 14 residues. The CDR3 sequence is CASSTTGGNYGYTF. The CDR3 DNA reads TGTGCCAGCAGCACGACAGGAGGTAACTATGGCTACACCTTC.

The chain employs TRBV5-1 and TRBJ1-6; D uncertain. The ends were cut back, 4 bases at V and 7 bases at J, with 18 bases in the middle. CDR1 is SGHRS, CDR2 YFSETQ, per germline. The CDR3 is made up of 16 amino acids. CDR3 loop: CASSPRQRAANSPLHF. CDR3 DNA: TGCGCCAGCAGCCCACGGCAGAGGGCCGCCAATTCACCCCTCCACTTT.

The chain employs TRBV7-8 and TRBJ1-1, with TRBD1 identical over 7 bases. J gave up 4 bases and V 5 bases, and 10 bases lay outside the gene matches. This CDR3 has 15 amino acids. Per germline, CDR1 SGHVS and CDR2 FQNEAQ. This chain's CDR3 is CASSLLTTGATEAFF. The CDR3 DNA follows: TGTGCCAGCAGCCTTCTTACTACAGGGGCCACTGAAGCTTTCTTT.

This clone was picked up a small number of times. This chain links TRBV6-4 with TRBJ2-5, with TRBD2 matching over 11 bases. CDR1 and CDR2 from the germline V gene are MRHNA and SNTAGT. The CDR3 sequence is 15 residues long. J gave up 1 base and V 6 bases, and 4 bases lay outside the gene matches. In DNA, the CDR3 is TGTGCCAGCAGCCGACTAGCGGGGACCCAAGAGACCCAGTACTTC. Its translation is CASSRLAGTQETQYF.

The CDR3 protein is CASRLAGNTGELFF. CDR3 in DNA: TGTGCCAGCCGACTAGCGGGGAACACCGGGGAGCTGTTTTTT. The chain joins TRBV28 to TRBJ2-2; 10 bases line up with TRBD2. J lost 1 base, V lost 8 bases, and 1 base had no gene match. The CDR3 has 14 residues. Per germline, CDR1 MDHEN and CDR2 SYDVKM. Looking up the rest from reference TRBV28 and TRBJ2-2 gives the full variable domain: DVKVTQSSRYLVKRTGEKVFLECVQDMDHENMFWYRQDPGLGLRLIYFSYDVKMKEKGDIPEGYSVSREKKERFSLILESASTNQTSMYLCASRLAGNTGELFFGEGSRLTVL.

The rearrangement links TRBV2 to TRBJ1-1; TRBD1 aligns across 7 bases. There are 14 residues in the CDR3. Looked up from germline, CDR1 is SNHLY and CDR2 is FYNNEI. V shed 7 bases, J shed 0 bases, and the junction held 5 bases outside the gene matches. CDR3 in amino acids: CASTTDRMNTEAFF. In DNA form, the CDR3 reads TGTGCCAGCACCACGGACAGGATGAACACTGAAGCTTTCTTT.

The rearrangement links TRBV11-2 to TRBJ2-6, with D possibly TRBD1 on 5 matching bases. Trimming removed 4 bases from V and 0 bases from J, with 13 bases in between. Germline CDR1 is SGHAT and CDR2 is FQNNGV. The CDR3 is made up of 17 amino acids. The CDR3 protein is CASSSGRGTSGANVLTF. The CDR3 DNA is TGTGCCAGCAGCTCCGGAAGGGGTACCTCTGGGGCCAACGTCCTGACTTTC.

This clone showed up just once. The chain recombines TRBV19 with TRBJ1-1; TRBD1 might be the D (5 bases). V lost 5 bases to trimming and J lost 3 bases, with 13 bases between them. CDR3 length: 14 residues. Germline V gene lookup returns CDR1 LNHDA and CDR2 SQIVND (reference sequence). In DNA, the CDR3 is TGTGCCAGTAGTTTGCGGGGGGGGTACACTGAAGCTTTCTTT. It codes for CASSLRGGYTEAFF.

This chain uses TRBV5-6 with TRBJ1-2; a possible D gene is TRBD1 (6 bases). The germline V gene encodes CDR1 SGHDT and CDR2 YYEEEE. The ends were cut back, 0 bases at V and 7 bases at J, with 10 bases in the middle. CDR3 length equals 13 residues. This CDR3 is CASSLGAGAGYTF. The CDR3 DNA reads TGTGCCAGCAGCTTGGGAGCGGGGGCTGGCTACACCTTC.

The V gene is TRBV4-2, the J gene TRBJ2-1; TRBD2 aligns across 7 bases. The CDR3 has 15 amino acids. Germline values: CDR1 LGHNA, CDR2 YNFKEQ. The V segment lost 1 base and the J segment 10 bases; nucleotides outside the gene matches: 10. The DNA for the CDR3 is TGTGCCAGCAGCCAAGCGACTGGACTAGTGGGGGAGCAGTTCTTC. This translates into CASSQATGLVGEQFF.

The chain uses TRBV2 and TRBJ1-3; D gene uncertain. V gave up 7 bases and J gave up 0 bases, with 13 bases separating them. Germline values: CDR1 SNHLY, CDR2 FYNNEI. This CDR3 contains 15 residues. CDR3: CASTNRHASGNTIYF. The CDR3 region has the DNA TGTGCCAGCACAAATCGACATGCCTCTGGAAACACCATATATTTT.

V is TRBV2 and J is TRBJ2-1; 7 nucleotides line up with TRBD2. After removal of 7 bases from V and 0 bases from J, the junction contained 6 bases not matched to a gene. The CDR3 length is 15 residues. The V gene's germline CDR1 is SNHLY and CDR2 FYNNEI. The CDR3 region is CASIPPSGSYNEQFF. DNA for the CDR3: TGTGCCAGCATTCCCCCTAGCGGCTCCTACAATGAGCAGTTCTTC.

The chain links TRBV7-3 to TRBJ1-6, with 7 bases matching TRBD1. This CDR3 region has 14 residues. Germline trimming cut 5 bases from V and 10 bases from J; bases unmatched to any gene: 8. CDR1 is SGHTA, CDR2 FQGTGA, per germline. For the CDR3, the DNA is TGTGCCAGCAGCCCCGGACAGGAGCTCTCACCCCTCCACTTT. Its translation is CASSPGQELSPLHF.

This chain uses TRBV4-1 with TRBJ2-5, with 8 bases that match TRBD2. Per the germline V gene, CDR1 is MGHRA and CDR2 is YSYEKL. V shed 4 bases, J shed 1 base, and the junction held 11 bases outside the gene matches. This CDR3 is 17 amino acids long. DNA for the CDR3: TGCGCCAGCAGCCCAACCCAAAGCGGGGGCCTCCAAGAGACCCAGTACTTC. It encodes CASSPTQSGGLQETQYF.

V gene TRBV5-1 combines with J gene TRBJ2-5, with 11 positions matching TRBD1. The V and J ends lost 4 bases and 1 base, in that order; junction bases with no gene match: 3. This CDR3 is built from 15 residues. Germline V CDR1 and CDR2: SGHRS, YFSETQ. CDR3 residues: CASSTGQGAQETQYF. The CDR3 bases are TGCGCCAGCAGCACCGGACAGGGGGCCCAAGAGACCCAGTACTTC. Together with reference TRBV5-1 and TRBJ2-5, the CDR3 gives the full variable domain: KAGVTQTPRYLIKTRGQQVTLSCSPISGHRSVSWYQQTPGQGLQFLFEYFSETQRNKGNFPGRFSGRQFSNSRSEMNVSTLELGDSALYLCASSTGQGAQETQYFGPGTRLLVL.

The V and J genes are TRBV7-9 and TRBJ1-6, with D possibly TRBD1 on 6 matching bases. Germline V gene lookup returns CDR1 SEHNR and CDR2 FQNEAQ (reference sequence). This CDR3 region has 17 residues. Trimming left V 5 bases short and J 0 bases short, with 14 bases between. Here the CDR3 DNA reads TGTGCCAGCAGCCAAGGACAGACGAGCTCCTATAATTCACCCCTCCACTTT. This sequence encodes CASSQGQTSSYNSPLHF.

This rearrangement joins TRBV5-8 to TRBJ1-1; weak D call: TRBD1 (5 bases). This CDR3 spans 14 amino acids. Trimming took off 4 bases at V and 5 bases at J, with 15 bases between the two ends. Germline CDR1 and CDR2: SGHTS and YDEGEE. CDR3 sequence (DNA): TGTGCCAGCAGCCGTCGGACATTTAGGACTGAAGCTTTCTTT. The encoded protein is CASSRRTFRTEAFF.

Written as DNA, the CDR3 is TGCGCCAGCAGCTTGTTTGTCCTTAGCACAGATACGCAGTATTTT. This codes for CASSLFVLSTDTQYF. The chain has TRBV5-1 and TRBJ2-3; no reliable D call. Germline-derived CDR1 and CDR2 are SGHRS and YFSETQ. The CDR3 covers 15 residues. Trimming took 1 base from V and 0 from J, leaving 9 bases between them.

CDR3 amino acids: CASSERSEGADGYTF. The CDR3, as DNA: TGTGCCAGCAGTGAAAGGTCGGAGGGGGCTGATGGCTACACCTTC. The rearrangement links TRBV6-1 to TRBJ1-2, with 7 bases that match TRBD1. Germline values: CDR1 MNHNS, CDR2 SASEGT. This CDR3 comprises 15 residues. After removal of 2 bases from V and 6 bases from J, the junction contained 9 bases not matched to a gene.

The chain recombines TRBV28 with TRBJ1-2; tentatively, D is TRBD1 (6 bases). V lost 4 bases to trimming and J lost 5 bases, with 8 bases between them. CDR3 length: 12 amino acids. CDR1 is MDHEN, CDR2 SYDVKM, per germline. CDR3 loop: CASSSGAYGYTF. The CDR3 nucleotides are TGTGCCAGCAGTTCAGGGGCTTATGGCTACACCTTC.

This clone was counted a single time. The chain recombines TRBV2 with TRBJ2-5, with D perhaps TRBD1 (6 bases). V lost 10 bases to trimming and J lost 2 bases, with 11 bases between them. This CDR3 is 12 amino acids long. Per the germline V gene, CDR1 is SNHLY and CDR2 is FYNNEI. CDR3 region: CATRDTQETQYF. The CDR3 nucleotides read TGTGCCACCCGGGACACACAAGAGACCCAGTACTTC.

This chain uses TRBV2 with TRBJ2-1, with 7 bases that match TRBD2. After removal of 8 bases from V and 8 bases from J, the junction contained 12 bases not matched to a gene. Per the germline V gene, CDR1 is SNHLY and CDR2 is FYNNEI. The CDR3 has 14 amino acids. CDR3 protein: CASLLGGIADEQFF. The CDR3 DNA reads TGTGCCAGCCTTCTGGGGGGGATAGCGGATGAGCAGTTCTTC.

In the case of this clone: Other DNA sequences in this sample translate to the same CDR3. The V gene is TRBV7-2, the J gene TRBJ1-3; TRBD1 is a possible D gene (6 bases). The CDR3 is made up of 15 amino acids. V lost 3 bases and J 0 bases, leaving 9 bases between the germline ends. CDR1 SGHTA and CDR2 FQGNSA come from the germline V gene. The CDR3 reads CASSLDRSSGNTIYF. As DNA, the CDR3 is TGTGCCAGCAGCTTGGACAGAAGCTCTGGAAACACCATATATTTT.

This chain joins TRBV6-5 and TRBJ2-3, with 7 bases identical to TRBD2. CDR3 length equals 14 residues. V trimming: 2 bases; J trimming: 4 bases; junction bases outside the gene matches: 3. Germline assignment: CDR1 MNHEY and CDR2 SVGAGI. The CDR3 here is CASSYRGGADTQYF. CDR3 bases: TGTGCCAGCAGTTACCGTGGGGGGGCAGATACGCAGTATTTT.

This chain joins TRBV5-6 and TRBJ2-5; the D is unclear. Deletions cut 0 bases from V and 5 bases from J, with 2 bases between. The germline CDR1 and CDR2 sequences are SGHDT and YYEEEE. The CDR3 totals 11 residues. The CDR3 nucleotides are TGTGCCAGCAGCTTGGCTGAGACCCAGTACTTC. As protein: CASSLAETQYF.

The chain couples TRBV10-3 to TRBJ1-5; tentatively, D is TRBD1 (5 bases). The V end lost 8 bases, the J end lost 0 bases, and 11 bases lay between the germline ends. The CDR3 runs 14 residues. CDR1 ENHRY and CDR2 SYGVKD come from the germline V gene. CDR3 region: CAIGSGNSNQPQHF. The CDR3 region has the DNA TGTGCCATCGGATCAGGGAATAGCAATCAGCCCCAGCATTTT.

The V gene is TRBV5-1, the J gene TRBJ1-2, with TRBD1 matching over 8 bases. Germline-derived CDR1 and CDR2 are SGHRS and YFSETQ. The CDR3 runs 14 residues. V lost 3 bases and J lost 4; bases outside the gene matches: 5. The CDR3 here is CASSSDRGAYGYTF. CDR3 sequence (DNA): TGCGCCAGCAGCTCCGACAGGGGTGCCTATGGCTACACCTTC. Looking up the rest from reference TRBV5-1 and TRBJ1-2 gives the full variable domain: KAGVTQTPRYLIKTRGQQVTLSCSPISGHRSVSWYQQTPGQGLQFLFEYFSETQRNKGNFPGRFSGRQFSNSRSEMNVSTLELGDSALYLCASSSDRGAYGYTFGSGTRLTVV.

V and J are TRBV10-3 and TRBJ2-3; D gene uncertain. This CDR3 has 14 residues. Germline V gene sequence: CDR1 ENHRY, CDR2 SYGVKD. V lost 2 bases and J lost 3, with 9 bases in between. The DNA of the CDR3 is TGTGCCATCAGTGAGAATATCGGGACAGATACGCAGTATTTT. It specifies CAISENIGTDTQYF.

This chain connects TRBV5-1 to TRBJ1-1; TRBD1 agrees at 9 bases. The CDR3 has 14 amino acids. Trimming cost V 4 bases and J 6 bases; bases outside gene matches: 7. Germline-derived CDR1 and CDR2 are SGHRS and YFSETQ. Here the CDR3 DNA reads TGCGCCAGCAGCGGATGGACAGGGGCCCCTGAAGCTTTCTTT. Protein product: CASSGWTGAPEAFF.

V gene TRBV7-9 combines with J gene TRBJ1-2, with D perhaps matching TRBD1 (6 bases). The CDR3 spans 13 residues. Trimming cost V 0 bases and J 8 bases, with 10 bases left between them. Germline V gene sequence: CDR1 SEHNR, CDR2 FQNEAQ (reference sequence). The CDR3 protein is CASSLAGGQGYTF. CDR3 bases: TGTGCCAGCAGCTTAGCTGGGGGCCAGGGCTACACCTTC.